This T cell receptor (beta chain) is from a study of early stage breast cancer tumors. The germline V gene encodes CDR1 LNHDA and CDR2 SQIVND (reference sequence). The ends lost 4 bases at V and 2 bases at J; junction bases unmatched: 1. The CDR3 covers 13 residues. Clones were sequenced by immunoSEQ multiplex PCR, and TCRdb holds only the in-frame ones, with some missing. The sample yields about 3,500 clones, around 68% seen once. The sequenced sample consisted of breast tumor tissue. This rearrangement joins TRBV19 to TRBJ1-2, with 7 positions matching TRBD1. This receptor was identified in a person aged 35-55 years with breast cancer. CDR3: CASSTTGNYGYTF. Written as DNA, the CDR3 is TGTGCCAGTAGTACGACAGGGAACTATGGCTACACCTTC.